This T cell receptor (beta chain) stems from a study of blood T cells in healthy people across ages (dated by TCRdb to between 2015 and 2017). For the wider study: In model experiments, template switching captured roughly one uniquely barcoded TCR beta cDNA molecule for every two T cells. Age-related changes in TCR beta repertoire diversity were measured in the study by deep sequencing normalized with unique cDNA molecular identifiers. The donors were divided into four age groups: young (average approximately 17 years), middle-aged (about 39), aged (about 62) and long-lived (82). To avoid experimental bias, donors of different ages were randomly spread across the sequencing lanes. The study analyzed two additional independent replicas of 1 million unique cDNA reads from the same blood draw for two donors, one aged 18 to 30 and one aged 80 or older. Here is what the overall study found, with its caveats: As age increased, observed TCR beta diversity per million T cells dropped in a roughly linear way, and a significant reduction was already evident by age 40. The percentage of naive T cells measured by flow cytometry correlated strongly with observed TCR beta diversity. Because donor CMV infection status was unknown, age-related changes in expanded clonotypes were potentially confounded. Compared with the aged group, the long-lived group had more naive CD4+ T cells, fewer expanded clones and increased TCR diversity, a pattern suggesting age selection. Conclusive comparison of naive and antigen-experienced compartments was prevented by the profiling of bulk unsorted PBMCs. Total diversity estimates from one million sequenced T cells were considered lower bounds and underestimates.

Here V drops 5 bases and J drops 9 bases, and the junction holds 8 bases not matched to any gene. The germline V gene encodes CDR1 SGHVS and CDR2 FNYEAQ. CDR3 length: 15 amino acids, cysteine to phenylalanine. Only CDR3 DNA remains: 45 bases, in frame from the first base. Details on this clonotype: Its binding antigen is unknown. Base qualities were left out, and no much larger clone turns up one base away.

Donors were approximately 42 systemically healthy Caucasian individuals from Russia aged roughly 6 to 100 years. Each donor gave 8 to 10 milliliters of peripheral blood, drawn into EDTA-treated Vacutainer tubes. Ficoll-Paque density-gradient centrifugation was used to isolate PBMCs, with at least 7 million per sample. Total RNA, at least 6 micrograms per sample, was extracted from PBMCs with Trizol reagent. For every donor, an aliquot of PBMCs went through flow cytometry to measure the percentages of naive CD45RAhigh/CD27high T cells. Receptors were amplified or captured by 5' RACE. Data came from an Illumina HiSeq 2500. A second PCR of 7 to 11 cycles was performed with a sample-barcoded 5' primer and a J-beta primer mix. Each TCR beta cDNA molecule received a unique molecular identifier from a template-switch 5' adaptor carrying 12 random nucleotides. Each sample yielded at least 2.5 million CDR3-containing paired-end reads. The Mint cDNA synthesis kit, primed by a TRBC-specific oligonucleotide, was used to synthesize first-strand cDNA from all RNA. Following uracil-DNA glycosylase treatment, a first 18-cycle PCR with universal primers M1SS and BC2_uni_R was performed on all cDNA. In the authors' own workflow: Each sample was normalized by randomly selecting 1 million high-quality reads, each carrying a distinct molecular identifier. Reads sharing molecular identifiers were discarded rather than binned into consensus sequences. MiTCR, set to a Q25 quality threshold and the strictest error-elimination algorithm, was used for CDR3 identification, clonotype clustering and error correction. Lower-bound total TCR beta diversity was estimated with a nonparametric unseen species model using Euler transformation. TCRdb passed the public sequencing reads through fastp at Q25 and MiXCR, retaining productive beta sequences. One record per CDR3 amino acid sequence lists the most common genes and DNA. These V and J calls originate from TCRdb's pipeline instead of the authors' own analysis. This sample holds approximately 810,000 distinct CDR3 sequences; about 30% were observed only once. The ten top clones hold 15% to 20% of the sample.

Sample: blood. The clonotype originates from a woman older than 75 in good health. The rearrangement joined TRBV7-6 to TRBJ2-1, with 12 junctional bases fitting TRBD2. The CDR3 reads as follows: CASSSTSGGTGEQFF. Here is the DNA: TGTGCCAGCAGCAGTACTAGCGGGGGGACGGGTGAGCAGTTCTTC.